The 21 T cell receptor beta chains below all came from one sample that was sequenced in a study of blood T cell repertoires in COVID-19. Sequenced by immunoSEQ multiplex PCR; TCRdb stores in-frame clones only, minus some. The sample holds some 150,000 clones, approximately 90% seen once. The specimen sequenced was PBMCs or T cells enriched from blood (not recorded which). These receptor sequences come from a woman aged 25 to 39 with acute COVID-19.

The chain links TRBV7-8 to TRBJ1-3, with D maybe TRBD1 (6 bases). The germline V and J ends were trimmed by 1 base and 0 bases, with 10 bases remaining between them. The germline V gene encodes CDR1 SGHVS and CDR2 FQNEAQ. The CDR3 is 16 residues long. The CDR3 DNA reads TGTGCCAGCAGCTTAGTGGGGGCCTCCTCTGGAAACACCATATATTTT. It codes for CASSLVGASSGNTIYF.

This clone has more than one count but fewer than ten. This chain connects TRBV25-1 to TRBJ1-5; TRBD1 aligns across 8 bases. The ends lost 5 bases at V and 7 bases at J; junction bases unmatched: 7. The germline V gene has CDR1 MGHDK and CDR2 SYGVNS. This CDR3 has 14 amino acids. The CDR3 here is CASSPRQGMQPQHF. DNA for the CDR3: TGTGCCAGCAGTCCTAGACAGGGGATGCAGCCCCAGCATTTT. Supplemented by reference TRBV25-1 and TRBJ1-5, the full variable domain reads EADIYQTPRYLVIGTGKKITLECSQTMGHDKMYWYQQDPGMELHLIHYSYGVNSTEKGDLSSESTVSRIRTEHFPLTLESARPSHTSQYLCASSPRQGMQPQHFGDGTRLSIL.

The gene calls are TRBV24-1 and TRBJ1-5, with D possibly TRBD1 on 6 matching bases. Trimming left V 7 bases short and J 3 bases short, with 9 bases between. The germline CDR1 and CDR2 sequences are KGHDR and SFDVKD. The CDR3 length is 13 residues. The CDR3 reads CATSGQPNQPQHF. The CDR3 region has the DNA TGTGCCACCAGCGGACAGCCCAATCAGCCCCAGCATTTT.

The chain has TRBV15 and TRBJ2-1, with D maybe TRBD1 (6 bases). V was pared by 3 bases and J by 2 bases, with 14 bases between. From germline, CDR1 is LNHNV and CDR2 YYDKDF (reference sequence). The CDR3 extends over 16 amino acids. This CDR3 is CATSRAQGITYNEQFF. The DNA of the CDR3 is TGTGCCACCAGCAGGGCACAGGGAATAACCTACAATGAGCAGTTCTTC.

This clone came up once. The chain joins TRBV19 to TRBJ2-1; weak D call: TRBD2 (5 bases). Trimming shortened V by 6 bases and J by 0 bases, and 15 bases separated the two germline ends. The CDR3 is 16 residues long. The V gene's germline CDR1 is LNHDA and CDR2 SQIVND (reference sequence). The chain's CDR3 is CASSRTVMSSYNEQFF. The CDR3 nucleotides are TGTGCCAGTAGCCGGACTGTTATGAGCTCCTACAATGAGCAGTTCTTC.

The V and J genes are TRBV6-1 and TRBJ2-2, with D possibly matching TRBD1 (5 bases). Germline V gene data show CDR1 as MNHNS and CDR2 as SASEGT. V was trimmed by 2 bases and J by 2 bases, leaving 12 bases between them. This CDR3 has 16 residues. CDR3 coding DNA: TGTGCCAGCAGTGAATCGTTTACAGGAAACACCGGGGAGCTGTTTTTT. Amino acids: CASSESFTGNTGELFF.

The chain has TRBV9 and TRBJ2-1; D call uncertain. With 0 bases removed from V and 10 bases from J, the gap between germline ends came to 14 bases. The CDR3 has 14 residues. Germline V gives CDR1 SGDLS, CDR2 YYNGEE. CDR3 region: CASSVGWQSGEQFF. CDR3 nucleotides: TGTGCCAGCAGCGTAGGATGGCAGTCAGGCGAGCAGTTCTTC.

The table lists this clone with a count of one. This chain links TRBV6-6 with TRBJ1-2; D gene uncertain. Germline loops: CDR1 MNHNY, CDR2 SVGAGI (reference sequence). This CDR3 comprises 13 residues. Trimming pared 7 bases from V and 6 bases from J, leaving 15 bases between. In DNA, the CDR3 is TGTGCCAGCACTACCCGCGCCGGGGATGGCTACACCTTC. This codes for CASTTRAGDGYTF.

This rearrangement joins TRBV2 to TRBJ2-4; D not certain. The CDR3 is made up of 13 amino acids. Germline CDR1 and CDR2: SNHLY and FYNNEI. V was clipped by 0 bases and J by 6 bases, with 6 bases between them. DNA for the CDR3: TGTGCCAGCAGTGAAGCGTCGGTAAACATTCAGTACTTC. It encodes CASSEASVNIQYF.

This clone was recorded once. This rearrangement joins TRBV27 to TRBJ1-4; no clear D gene. This CDR3 comprises 14 residues. The germline gives CDR1 MNHEY, CDR2 SMNVEV (reference sequence). The V and J ends lost 5 bases and 8 bases respectively, with 15 bases between them. Here the CDR3 reads CASSSGIEREKLFF. The CDR3 DNA is TGTGCCAGCAGTAGCGGGATAGAACGCGAAAAACTGTTTTTT.

The CDR3 DNA reads as TGCAGCGTTGCCCTTGGGACAGGAACAGGAAACACCATATATTTT. Its translation: CSVALGTGTGNTIYF. This chain uses TRBV29-1 with TRBJ1-3, with TRBD1 matching over 8 bases. This CDR3 contains 15 residues. Losses at the gene ends were 4 bases for V and 4 bases for J; bases not matched to a gene: 9. Germline V gives CDR1 SQVTM, CDR2 ANQGSEA. Variable domain in full (rest from reference TRBV29-1 and TRBJ1-3): SAVISQKPSRDICQRGTSLTIQCQVDSQVTMMFWYRQQPGQSLTLIATANQGSEATYESGFVIDKFPISRPNLTFSTLTVSNMSPEDSSIYLCSVALGTGTGNTIYFGEGSWLTVV.

This chain uses TRBV29-1 with TRBJ2-1; 7 bases agree with TRBD2. The CDR3 is 11 residues long. The germline V gene encodes CDR1 SQVTM and CDR2 ANQGSEA. V lost 3 bases and J lost 9; bases outside the gene matches: 2. CDR3: CSVEGGSEQFF. The DNA of the CDR3 is TGCAGCGTTGAGGGCGGGAGTGAGCAGTTCTTC.

The chain couples TRBV16 to TRBJ2-1; 8 nucleotides align to TRBD1. CDR1 is KGHSY, CDR2 FQNENV, per germline. The trim removed 4 bases at V and 6 bases at J, leaving 8 bases unmatched. This CDR3 has 15 residues. CDR3 region: CASSLGQGIFNEQFF. The CDR3 DNA sequence: TGTGCCAGCAGCCTCGGACAGGGAATTTTCAATGAGCAGTTCTTC.

V usage is TRBV11-2 and J usage is TRBJ2-7; possibly TRBD2 for D (7 bases). Trimming cost V 0 bases and J 6 bases, with 15 bases left between them. Per germline, CDR1 SGHAT and CDR2 FQNNGV. The CDR3 has 15 amino acids. For the CDR3, the DNA is TGTGCCAGCAGCTTAGATATTCCGGGGGGCGGCGAGCAGTACTTC. This sequence encodes CASSLDIPGGGEQYF.

J is TRBJ2-1 and V is TRBV18; 10 bases agree with TRBD1. The V gene's germline CDR1 is KGHSH and CDR2 LQKENI. The CDR3 is 14 amino acids. The ends lost 3 bases at V and 6 bases at J; junction bases unmatched: 2. CDR3 nucleotides: TGTGCCAGCTCACCGGGACAGGGGTTCAATGAGCAGTTCTTC. It encodes CASSPGQGFNEQFF.

This chain connects TRBV7-9 to TRBJ2-2, with 10 bases lining up with TRBD2. With V trimmed by 9 bases and J by 4 bases, 8 bases remained unmatched. Germline assignment: CDR1 SEHNR and CDR2 FQNEAQ (reference sequence). The CDR3 covers 15 residues. CDR3: CASGLGLASTGELFF. CDR3 coding DNA: TGTGCCAGTGGATTGGGACTAGCGAGCACCGGGGAGCTGTTTTTT.

The chain links TRBV5-1 to TRBJ2-7, with D maybe TRBD1 (5 bases). This CDR3 contains 16 residues. The V gene's germline CDR1 is SGHRS and CDR2 YFSETQ. V lost 0 bases and J 7 bases, leaving 20 bases between the germline ends. The CDR3 loop reads CASSLAGIHYPWEQYF. CDR3 nucleotide sequence: TGCGCCAGCAGCTTGGCAGGGATCCACTACCCGTGGGAGCAGTACTTC. Combining the CDR3 with reference TRBV5-1 and TRBJ2-7 gives the whole variable domain KAGVTQTPRYLIKTRGQQVTLSCSPISGHRSVSWYQQTPGQGLQFLFEYFSETQRNKGNFPGRFSGRQFSNSRSEMNVSTLELGDSALYLCASSLAGIHYPWEQYFGPGTRLTVT.

This clone has just a few counts. The chain joins TRBV27 to TRBJ2-7; D gene uncertain. There are 14 residues in the CDR3. The V gene's germline CDR1 is MNHEY and CDR2 SMNVEV (reference sequence). Between the trimmed V and J ends, which lost 2 bases and 0 bases, there was a span of 8 bases. CDR3 loop: CASSLLGVSYEQYF. The CDR3 DNA is TGTGCCAGCAGTTTACTGGGCGTCTCCTACGAGCAGTACTTC.

The CDR3 loop reads CASSPKLPAAAWPQHF. The CDR3, as DNA: TGTGCCAGCAGTCCGAAGTTGCCCGCGGCGGCTTGGCCCCAGCATTTT. V is TRBV27 and J is TRBJ1-5; D unclear. Trimming pared 5 bases from V and 9 bases from J, leaving 23 bases between. The CDR3 extends over 16 amino acids. Germline values: CDR1 MNHEY, CDR2 SMNVEV (reference sequence).

The chain links TRBV28 to TRBJ2-1; 10 bases line up with TRBD2. V shed 6 bases and J 14 bases; nucleotides not matched to a gene: 16. Per the germline V gene, CDR1 is MDHEN and CDR2 is SYDVKM. The CDR3 is made up of 15 amino acids. CDR3 DNA sequence: TGTGCCAGCAGCCCACCTAGCGGGAGCATTATGCGGAAGTTCTTC. Its translation is CASSPPSGSIMRKFF.

This clone showed up just a few times. This sequence joins TRBV28 and TRBJ2-5, with 8 bases aligning to TRBD1. Germline V CDR1 and CDR2: MDHEN, SYDVKM. This CDR3 comprises 14 residues. The V gene end was trimmed by 6 bases and the J gene end by 5 bases; junction bases not matched to a gene: 8. In nucleotides, the CDR3 is TGTGCCAGCAGCCCAGGGGGCGGCGTGGAGACCCAGTACTTC. Protein: CASSPGGGVETQYF.